This T cell receptor (beta chain) was identified in a study of T cell responses to AZD1222 COVID-19 vaccine. Whole-study results and caveats: Donors were largely white British and mainly female; clonal diversity was possibly underestimated.

This table comes from immunoSEQ multiplex PCR, and its TCRdb copy is limited to in-frame clones, with some not included. The table shows some 120,000 clones, with approximately 80% occurring only once. With respect to this clone: The antigen remains undetermined.

Germline CDR1 reads PRHDT; CDR2 reads FYEKMQ (reference sequence). Between the trimmed V and J ends, which lost 4 bases and 5 bases, there was a span of 11 bases. The CDR3 covers 14 residues. The origin of this receptor is an adult who received the AZD1222 COVID-19 vaccine. Source: peripheral blood, taken 28 days after the second AZD1222 dose. The J gene is TRBJ1-4, the V gene TRBV13; D ambiguous. CDR3 region: CASSSSSPNEKLFF. The CDR3 nucleotides read TGTGCCAGCAGCTCAAGTAGTCCAAATGAAAAACTGTTTTTT.